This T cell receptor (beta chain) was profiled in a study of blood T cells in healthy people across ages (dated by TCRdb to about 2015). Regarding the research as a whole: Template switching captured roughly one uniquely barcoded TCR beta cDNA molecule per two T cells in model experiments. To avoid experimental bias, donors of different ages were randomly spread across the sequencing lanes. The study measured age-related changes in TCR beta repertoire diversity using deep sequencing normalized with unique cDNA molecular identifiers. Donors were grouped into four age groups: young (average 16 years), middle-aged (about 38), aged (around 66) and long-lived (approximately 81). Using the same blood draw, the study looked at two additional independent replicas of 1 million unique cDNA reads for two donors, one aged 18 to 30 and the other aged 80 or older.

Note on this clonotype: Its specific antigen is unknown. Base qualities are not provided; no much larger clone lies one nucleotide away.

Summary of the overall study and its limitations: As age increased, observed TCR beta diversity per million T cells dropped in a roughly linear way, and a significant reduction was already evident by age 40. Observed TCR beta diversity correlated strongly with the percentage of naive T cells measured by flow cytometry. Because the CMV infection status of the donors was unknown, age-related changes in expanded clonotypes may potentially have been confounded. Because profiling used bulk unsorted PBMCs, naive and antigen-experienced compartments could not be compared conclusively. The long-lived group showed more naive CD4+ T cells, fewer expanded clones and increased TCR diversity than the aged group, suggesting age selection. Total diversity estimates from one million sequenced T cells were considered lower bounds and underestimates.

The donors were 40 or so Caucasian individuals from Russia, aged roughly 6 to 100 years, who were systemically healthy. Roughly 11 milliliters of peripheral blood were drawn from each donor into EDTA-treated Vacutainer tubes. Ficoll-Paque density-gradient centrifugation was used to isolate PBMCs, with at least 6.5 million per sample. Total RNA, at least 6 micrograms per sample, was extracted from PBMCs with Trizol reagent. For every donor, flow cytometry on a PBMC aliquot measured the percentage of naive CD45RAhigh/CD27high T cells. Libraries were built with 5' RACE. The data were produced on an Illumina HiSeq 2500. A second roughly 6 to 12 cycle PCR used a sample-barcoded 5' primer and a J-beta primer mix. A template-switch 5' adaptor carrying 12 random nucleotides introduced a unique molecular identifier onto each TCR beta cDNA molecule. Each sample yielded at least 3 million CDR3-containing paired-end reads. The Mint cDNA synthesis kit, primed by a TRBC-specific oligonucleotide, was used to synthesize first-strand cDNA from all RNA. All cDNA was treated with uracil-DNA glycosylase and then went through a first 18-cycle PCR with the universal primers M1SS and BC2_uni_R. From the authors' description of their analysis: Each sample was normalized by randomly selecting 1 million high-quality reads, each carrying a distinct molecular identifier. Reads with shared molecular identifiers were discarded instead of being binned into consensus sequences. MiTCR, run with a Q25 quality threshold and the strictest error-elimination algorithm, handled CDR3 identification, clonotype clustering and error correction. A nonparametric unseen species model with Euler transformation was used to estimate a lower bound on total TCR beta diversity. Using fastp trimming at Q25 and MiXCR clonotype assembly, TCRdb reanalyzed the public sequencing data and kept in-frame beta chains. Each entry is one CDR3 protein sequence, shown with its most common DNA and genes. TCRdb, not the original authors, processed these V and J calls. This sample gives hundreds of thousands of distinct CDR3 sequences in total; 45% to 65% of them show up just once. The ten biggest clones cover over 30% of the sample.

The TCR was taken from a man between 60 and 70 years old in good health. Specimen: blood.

The CDR3: CASSALSAGEKQDTQYF. In nucleotide form, the sequence is TGTGCCAGCAGCGCCTTATCAGCGGGAGAGAAACAAGATACGCAGTATTTT. The chain couples TRBV7-6 to TRBJ2-3, with 8 middle bases fitting TRBD2. V lost 5 bases and J lost 5 bases, and the count of bases not matched to a germline gene is 15. Counted from cysteine to phenylalanine, this CDR3 has 17 amino acids. Of the read, only the CDR3 DNA is kept; its 51 bases are in frame from base 1. CDR1 and CDR2, per the germline V gene, are SGHVS and FNYEAQ.